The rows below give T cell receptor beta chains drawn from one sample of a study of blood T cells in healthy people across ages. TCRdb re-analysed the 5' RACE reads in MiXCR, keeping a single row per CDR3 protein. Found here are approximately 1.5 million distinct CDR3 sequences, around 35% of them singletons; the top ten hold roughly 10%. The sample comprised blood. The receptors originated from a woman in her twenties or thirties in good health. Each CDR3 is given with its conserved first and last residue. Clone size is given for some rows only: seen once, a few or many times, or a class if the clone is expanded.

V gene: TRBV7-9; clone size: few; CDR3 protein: CASTPKAGNEQFF
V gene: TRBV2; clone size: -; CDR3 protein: CASSPGRTKSYEQYF
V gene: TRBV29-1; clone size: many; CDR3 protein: CSVEGGANEQYF
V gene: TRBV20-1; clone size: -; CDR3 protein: CSAGLVSDTQYF
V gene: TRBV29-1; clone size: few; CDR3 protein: CSVEERYRTPEQFF
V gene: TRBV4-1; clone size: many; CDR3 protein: CASSQVPETGLEHNEQFF
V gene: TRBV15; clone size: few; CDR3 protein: CATSRPWTGGNQPQHF
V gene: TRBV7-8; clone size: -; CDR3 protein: CASSLAAGEGTDTQYF
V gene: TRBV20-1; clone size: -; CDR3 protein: CSAEAGGVPYEQYF
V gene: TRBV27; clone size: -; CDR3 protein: CASSSTADQPQHF
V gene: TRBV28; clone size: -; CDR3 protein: CASSPDRGGGYGQYF
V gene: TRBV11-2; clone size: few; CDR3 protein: CASSLLTGISRPNEQFF
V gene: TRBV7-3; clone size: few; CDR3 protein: CASSPSAGFTDTQYF
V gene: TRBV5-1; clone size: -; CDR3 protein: CASSWRGARLAGGQHEQYF
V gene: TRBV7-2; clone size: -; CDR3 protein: CASSFPGSPDTQYF
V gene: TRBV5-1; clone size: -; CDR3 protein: CASSTDSYEQFF
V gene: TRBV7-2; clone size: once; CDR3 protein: CASSSRTENAEAFF